Below, 11 T cell receptor beta chains from the same sample are listed, as sequenced in a study of cytomegalovirus exposure and HLA in healthy donors (dated by TCRdb to about 2017). Libraries came from the immunoSEQ multiplex PCR assay. The multiplex PCR relied on a mix of 60 forward primers for TCR Vbeta segments and 13 reverse primers for TCR Jbeta segments. TCRdb mirrors the immuneACCESS table, restricted to in-frame sequences. Some clones are absent from its copies; in checked studies, under half trace to an unresolved V gene, and the reason for the others is unknown. This sample comprises 120,000 or so clones, roughly 80% of them detected only once. Of the sample, roughly 6.3% is held by the ten largest clones. Material: PBMCs. Source of these receptors: a woman between 40 and 55 years old in good health and CMV-seronegative.

The V gene is TRBV5-4, the J gene TRBJ2-1; 9 nucleotides match TRBD2. J lost 4 bases, V lost 5 bases, and 7 bases had no gene match. CDR1 and CDR2 (germline): SGHNT, YYREEE (reference sequence). The CDR3 consists of 15 residues. CDR3 in DNA: TGTGCCAGCAGACCGGACCTAGCGGGGTACAATGAGCAGTTCTTC. This gives the protein CASRPDLAGYNEQFF.

The chain joins TRBV4-1 to TRBJ2-3; D ambiguous. The germline V gene has CDR1 MGHRA and CDR2 YSYEKL. The V and J ends lost 0 bases and 4 bases respectively, with 14 bases between them. The CDR3 is 16 residues long. The CDR3 loop reads CASSQDLGSIPDTQYF. The DNA for the CDR3 is TGCGCCAGCAGCCAAGATCTTGGTAGCATCCCAGATACGCAGTATTTT.

V usage is TRBV4-1 and J usage is TRBJ2-7; TRBD1 aligns across 10 bases. The length of the CDR3 is 16 residues. Germline CDR1 is MGHRA and CDR2 is YSYEKL. Trimming at V came to 0 bases and at J to 5 bases, leaving 7 bases not matched to a gene. DNA of the CDR3: TGCGCCAGCAGCCAAGACGTCAGGGACAGGGGCCACGAGCAGTACTTC. Translation: CASSQDVRDRGHEQYF.

V usage is TRBV7-3 and J usage is TRBJ2-1, with D maybe TRBD1 (6 bases). V gave up 5 bases and J gave up 7 bases, with 15 bases separating them. From germline, CDR1 is SGHTA and CDR2 FQGTGA. The CDR3 sequence is 14 residues long. The CDR3: CASSLGGFSNEQFF. The CDR3 DNA is TGTGCCAGCAGCCTAGGGGGTTTTAGTAATGAGCAGTTCTTC. Full variable domain (outside the CDR3, taken from reference TRBV7-3 and TRBJ2-1): GAGVSQTPSNKVTEKGKYVELRCDPISGHTALYWYRQSLGQGPEFLIYFQGTGAADDSGLPNDRFFAVRPEGSVSTLKIQRTERGDSAVYLCASSLGGFSNEQFFGPGTRLTVL.

CDR3 DNA: TGCGCCAGCAGTGAGTCGCTAGCGGGAGGATCGGGGCAGTATTTT. Its protein is CASSESLAGGSGQYF. The chain joins TRBV10-1 to TRBJ2-3; the match to TRBD2 covers 11 bases. V was pared by 0 bases and J by 11 bases, with 7 bases of the junction left unmatched. Germline values: CDR1 WNHNN, CDR2 SYGVQD (reference sequence). The CDR3 contains 15 residues.

CDR3 nucleotide sequence: TGTGCCAGCAGTTTGCTTCTCGGGACTAGCGGGAGCTCCTACAATGAGCAGTTCTTC. Its protein product is CASSLLLGTSGSSYNEQFF. The chain is built from TRBV27 and TRBJ2-1, with 14 nucleotides matching TRBD2. Trimming at V came to 3 bases and at J to 0 bases, leaving 7 bases not matched to a gene. Germline V CDR1 and CDR2: MNHEY, SMNVEV (reference sequence). The CDR3 is made up of 19 amino acids.

This clone was observed a handful of times. This chain uses TRBV7-2 with TRBJ2-7, with 9 nucleotides matching TRBD2. There are 14 residues in the CDR3. Germline V gene sequence: CDR1 SGHTA, CDR2 FQGNSA. The V gene end was trimmed by 6 bases and the J gene end by 6 bases; junction bases not matched to a gene: 9. CDR3 coding DNA: TGTGCCAGCAGAAGAGCGGGAGGTTCAACCGAGCAGTACTTC. Amino acid sequence: CASRRAGGSTEQYF.

This rearrangement joins TRBV28 to TRBJ2-1; maybe TRBD1 (6 bases). V was shortened by 2 bases and J by 0 bases, with 11 bases between the two germline ends. Looked up from germline, CDR1 is MDHEN and CDR2 is SYDVKM. This CDR3 has 16 residues. The CDR3 DNA is TGTGCCAGCAGTTTAACGATAGGGGGCTCCTACAATGAGCAGTTCTTC. Amino acids: CASSLTIGGSYNEQFF.

This clone was recorded only once. The chain is built from TRBV5-1 and TRBJ1-1; a weak D match, TRBD1 (5 bases). The CDR3 has 14 residues. V gave up 4 bases and J gave up 5 bases, with 15 bases separating them. Per germline, CDR1 SGHRS and CDR2 YFSETQ. The chain's CDR3 is CASSPQGSRTEAFF. The CDR3 region has the DNA TGCGCCAGCAGCCCGCAGGGTTCTCGGACTGAAGCTTTCTTT.

The chain has TRBV7-8 and TRBJ1-2; TRBD1 matches at 8 bases. The CDR3 has 16 residues. The germline CDR1 and CDR2 sequences are SGHVS and FQNEAQ. V was pared by 4 bases and J by 4 bases, with 11 bases of the junction left unmatched. CDR3: CASSSTGLTGAYGYTF. Written as DNA, the CDR3 is TGTGCCAGCAGCTCTACGGGCTTGACAGGGGCCTATGGCTACACCTTC. The variable domain in full, with the rest retrieved from reference TRBV7-8 and TRBJ1-2, is GAGVSQSPRYKVAKRGQDVALRCDPISGHVSLFWYQQALGQGPEFLTYFQNEAQLDKSGLPSDRFFAERPEGSVSTLKIQRTQQEDSAVYLCASSSTGLTGAYGYTFGSGTRLTVV.

The gene calls are TRBV19 and TRBJ2-7; TRBD1 aligns across 9 bases. Looked up from germline, CDR1 is LNHDA and CDR2 is SQIVND (reference sequence). This CDR3 spans 14 amino acids. V shed 5 bases, J shed 1 base, and the junction held 3 bases outside the gene matches. CDR3 protein: CASSPGTGSYEQYF. Here the CDR3 DNA reads TGTGCCAGTAGTCCCGGGACAGGGTCCTACGAGCAGTACTTC.